The 32 T cell receptor beta chains in this list originate from one sample, sequenced in a study of blood T cells in healthy people across ages. For the second PCR, which ran for 7 to 11 cycles, a sample-barcoded 5' primer and a J-beta primer mix were used. TCRdb re-called the 5' RACE reads with MiXCR, one entry per CDR3 protein. Seen here are roughly 680,000 distinct CDR3 sequences, 45% to 60% observed once, and the top ten hold less than 15%. What was sequenced was blood. The receptor source for this set is a woman over 75 in good health.

This clonotype was counted at least ten times. J is TRBJ1-6 and V is TRBV27; maybe TRBD1 (6 bases). Between the trimmed V and J ends, which lost 6 bases and 6 bases, there was a span of 15 bases. This CDR3 region has 15 residues. CDR1 is MNHEY, CDR2 SMNVEV, per germline (reference sequence). CDR3 sequence: CASRPRGHPNSPLHF. In nucleotides, the CDR3 is TGTGCCAGCAGACCTCGGGGACACCCTAATTCACCCCTCCACTTT.

A note on this clonotype: Sequence at one end of the junction differs from germline and may be a read error. The chain has TRBV27 and TRBJ1-1; no clear D. There are 13 residues in the CDR3. Germline CDR1 is MNHEY and CDR2 is SMNVEV (reference sequence). DNA of the CDR3: TGTGCCAGCCGGGATCGGGTGAACACTGGAGCTTTCTTT. Its translation is CASRDRVNTGAFF.

This clonotype was seen repeatedly, ten times or more. V gene TRBV14 combines with J gene TRBJ2-1; D is undetermined. Looked up from germline, CDR1 is SGHDN and CDR2 is FVKESK. The CDR3 contains 15 residues. Trimming stripped 2 bases from V and 9 bases from J, with 17 bases between. The CDR3 is CASSQKSRSWGEQFF. CDR3 DNA: TGTGCCAGCAGCCAAAAATCTCGATCATGGGGTGAGCAGTTCTTC.

This clonotype was detected only a few times. The chain employs TRBV2 and TRBJ2-7; 10 nucleotides align to TRBD2. The DNA end favors TRBJ2-5, so the J call may be wrong. The CDR3 runs to 17 residues. From germline, CDR1 is SNHLY and CDR2 FYNNEI. CDR3: CASSDLAGVGILETQYF. DNA for the CDR3: TGTGCCAGCAGTGACCTAGCGGGAGTGGGTATTTTGGAGACCCAGTACTTC.

CDR3 sequence (DNA): TGCGCCAGCAGCCAAGATCTTGGCTCCTACAATGAGCAGTTCTTC. This encodes CASSQDLGSYNEQFF. V and J are TRBV4-1 and TRBJ2-1; D is ambiguous. The CDR3 length is 15 residues. CDR1 is MGHRA and CDR2 is YSYEKL in the germline V gene. Trimming removed 0 bases at V and 0 bases at J, with 6 bases between.

This clonotype was recorded many times. CDR3 in amino acids: CSVVTRQVFSGANVLTF. The CDR3, as DNA: TGCAGCGTTGTTACTCGGCAGGTCTTCTCTGGGGCCAACGTCCTGACTTTC. This rearrangement joins TRBV29-1 to TRBJ2-6; no firm D call. The CDR3 has 17 amino acids. Trimming shortened V by 4 bases and J by 0 bases, and 16 bases separated the two germline ends. Germline V gene data show CDR1 as SQVTM and CDR2 as ANQGSEA. Full variable domain (missing parts from reference TRBV29-1 and TRBJ2-6): SAVISQKPSRDICQRGTSLTIQCQVDSQVTMMFWYRQQPGQSLTLIATANQGSEATYESGFVIDKFPISRPNLTFSTLTVSNMSPEDSSIYLCSVVTRQVFSGANVLTFGAGSRLTVL.

This sequence joins TRBV4-1 and TRBJ2-5; D gene uncertain. The CDR3 spans 15 residues. Trimming left V 1 base short and J 3 bases short, with 12 bases between. Germline loops: CDR1 MGHRA, CDR2 YSYEKL. This CDR3 reads CASSQAPGPEETQYF. In DNA, the CDR3 is TGCGCCAGCAGCCAAGCACCCGGACCCGAAGAGACCCAGTACTTC.

The chain links TRBV7-2 to TRBJ1-5; perhaps TRBD1 as D (6 bases). Deletions cut 3 bases from V and 7 bases from J, with 16 bases between. Germline CDR1 and CDR2: SGHTA and FQGNSA. The CDR3 has 15 residues. The CDR3 is CASSLGAGVQQPQHF. The CDR3 DNA follows: TGTGCCAGCAGCTTGGGTGCAGGGGTACAACAGCCCCAGCATTTT.

V usage is TRBV29-1 and J usage is TRBJ2-4; the D gene could be TRBD1 or TRBD2 (5 bases each). The end of the DNA aligns better with TRBJ2-7, so the J call may be wrong. Germline V lookup: CDR1 SQVTM, CDR2 ANQGSEA. There are 12 residues in the CDR3. CDR3 residues: CSVAGGEAEQYF. CDR3 sequence (DNA): TGCAGCGTTGCTGGGGGAGAGGCCGAGCAGTACTTC.

Ten or more counts support this clonotype. The V call is TRBV5-6, the J call TRBJ2-1, with 12 bases identical to TRBD1. J lost 7 bases, V lost 4 bases, and 9 bases had no gene match. The CDR3 runs 16 residues. The germline V gene encodes CDR1 SGHDT and CDR2 YYEEEE. CDR3 region: CASSGTGQGATNEQFF. The CDR3 bases are TGTGCCAGCAGCGGGACGGGACAGGGGGCTACTAATGAGCAGTTCTTC.

The V call is TRBV7-3, the J call TRBJ1-2; D gene ambiguous. The CDR3 extends over 14 amino acids. Per the germline V gene, CDR1 is SGHTA and CDR2 is FQGTGA. Trimming took 5 bases from V and 8 from J, leaving 18 bases between them. The chain's CDR3 is CASSPALKAGGYTF. The CDR3 DNA is TGTGCCAGCAGCCCCGCTCTGAAAGCGGGCGGCTACACCTTC.

This clonotype was seen many times. The chain couples TRBV10-3 to TRBJ2-3, with unresolved D. The CDR3 has 11 residues. Germline V lookup: CDR1 ENHRY, CDR2 SYGVKD. V gave up 6 bases and J gave up 8 bases, with 9 bases separating them. This CDR3 reads CAISQTSTQYF. In nucleotides, the CDR3 is TGTGCCATCAGCCAGACGTCTACGCAGTATTTT.

The gene calls are TRBV9 and TRBJ2-1, with D perhaps matching TRBD2 (5 bases). Germline V lookup: CDR1 SGDLS, CDR2 YYNGEE. The V and J ends lost 2 bases and 0 bases respectively, with 9 bases between them. This CDR3 spans 15 amino acids. CDR3 in DNA: TGTGCCAGCAGCGTTCGGGGAAACTCCTACAATGAGCAGTTCTTC. Amino acids: CASSVRGNSYNEQFF.

This clonotype was seen at least ten times. The DNA for the CDR3 is TGTGCCAGCTCACGATTTGGGGGAACCAATGAGCAGTTCTTC. Protein product: CASSRFGGTNEQFF. This sequence joins TRBV18 and TRBJ2-1, with D perhaps matching TRBD1 or TRBD2 (5 bases each). Germline V CDR1 and CDR2: KGHSH, LQKENI. Trimming shortened V by 4 bases and J by 6 bases, and 13 bases separated the two germline ends. The CDR3 consists of 14 residues.

The chain couples TRBV9 to TRBJ1-3; maybe TRBD1 (6 bases). The CDR3 has 14 amino acids. The V end was cut by 3 bases, the J end by 4 bases, with 11 bases between. The V gene's germline CDR1 is SGDLS and CDR2 YYNGEE. The CDR3 is CASSDRVGGNTIYF. The DNA for the CDR3 is TGTGCCAGCAGCGACAGGGTCGGGGGAAACACCATATATTTT.

A few counts support this clonotype. Just one base apart from a much larger clone, this may be a read error. V gene TRBV28 combines with J gene TRBJ2-1; perhaps D is TRBD1 or TRBD2 (5 bases each). CDR3 size: 14 residues. Per the germline V gene, CDR1 is MDHEN and CDR2 is SYDVKM. Trimming shortened V by 2 bases and J by 13 bases, and 18 bases separated the two germline ends. CDR3 sequence: CASSLLDSRETQFF. CDR3 DNA sequence: TGTGCCAGCAGTTTACTCGACAGTAGGGAGACCCAGTTCTTC.

J is TRBJ2-1 and V is TRBV11-3; possibly TRBD1 for D (6 bases). This CDR3 region has 15 residues. CDR1 and CDR2 from the germline V gene are SGHNT and YENEEA. Deletions cut 5 bases from V and 7 bases from J, with 18 bases between. The CDR3: CASSPYRVGANEQFF. DNA of the CDR3: TGTGCCAGCAGCCCGTATAGGGTGGGGGCAAATGAGCAGTTCTTC.

The chain is built from TRBV11-1 and TRBJ2-3; D is ambiguous. Trimming took off 7 bases at V and 2 bases at J, with 10 bases between the two ends. The CDR3 sequence is 13 residues long. Germline CDR1 reads SGHAT; CDR2 reads FQDESV (reference sequence). For the CDR3, the DNA is TGTGCCAGCACTGGACCGTCCACAGATACGCAGTATTTT. Amino acid sequence: CASTGPSTDTQYF.

This clonotype was counted many times. The chain is built from TRBV4-1 and TRBJ1-1, with a tentative D call TRBD1 (5 bases). Germline values: CDR1 MGHRA, CDR2 YSYEKL. V was cut by 1 base and J by 0 bases, with 9 bases left in between. The CDR3 sequence is 15 residues long. CDR3 sequence reads: CASSQGGGMNTEAFF. CDR3 DNA sequence: TGCGCCAGCAGCCAAGGGGGGGGAATGAACACTGAAGCTTTCTTT.

About this clonotype: Sequence at one end of the junction differs from germline and may be a read error. The rearrangement joins TRBV3-1 to TRBJ1-2; the D is unclear. Germline CDR1 reads LGHDT; CDR2 reads YNNKEL (reference sequence). The CDR3 runs to 12 residues. The CDR3 coding sequence is TGTGCCAGCGGCCAAGATAAGGGAAACTACACCTTC. It specifies CASGQDKGNYTF.

The genes are TRBV6-1 and TRBJ2-4; D is ambiguous. V was shortened by 2 bases and J by 7 bases, with 9 bases between the two germline ends. Germline lookup yields CDR1 MNHNS and CDR2 SASEGT. The CDR3 covers 13 residues. CDR3 coding DNA: TGTGCCAGCAGTGAAACGGAGAGGAACATTCAGTACTTC. Amino acid sequence: CASSETERNIQYF.

This clonotype occurred many times. This chain connects TRBV20-1 to TRBJ1-2, with 11 bases lining up with TRBD1. Trimming took 3 bases from V and 3 from J; bases not matched to a gene: 6. The CDR3 is made up of 15 amino acids. The germline V gene has CDR1 DFQATT and CDR2 SNEGSKA (reference sequence). The DNA for the CDR3 is TGCAGTGCTAGGGTCCGGACAGGGGGCGACTATGGCTACACCTTC. It specifies CSARVRTGGDYGYTF.

This chain connects TRBV2 to TRBJ2-3, with 11 bases fitting TRBD2. With V trimmed by 8 bases and J by 5 bases, 12 bases remained unmatched. CDR1 and CDR2 from the germline V gene are SNHLY and FYNNEI. The CDR3 spans 16 residues. CDR3 sequence: CASDSELAGVIDTQYF. CDR3 DNA: TGTGCCAGCGATTCGGAACTAGCGGGAGTAATAGATACGCAGTATTTT.

This clonotype was seen repeatedly, ten times or more. The rearrangement uses TRBV28 and TRBJ2-7, with D hard to call. The V gene lost 3 bases and the J gene lost 2 bases, with 5 bases spanning the gap. In germline, CDR1 is MDHEN, CDR2 SYDVKM. The CDR3 sequence is 12 residues long. The CDR3, as DNA: TGTGCCAGCAGTTTCCCCACCTACGAGCAGTACTTC. It yields the protein CASSFPTYEQYF.

The chain employs TRBV5-1 and TRBJ2-2; the D is unclear. This CDR3 region has 14 residues. CDR1 and CDR2 (germline): SGHRS, YFSETQ. With 2 bases removed from V and 7 bases from J, the gap between germline ends came to 12 bases. The CDR3 is CASSFPETGGELFF. In DNA, the CDR3 is TGCGCCAGCAGCTTCCCCGAGACTGGCGGGGAGCTGTTTTTT.

This clonotype was seen only a few times. This clone may be a read error of a much larger clone one base away. The chain recombines TRBV5-1 with TRBJ2-7, with D tentatively TRBD2 (7 bases). The CDR3 runs to 14 residues. The V gene's germline CDR1 is SGHRS and CDR2 YFSETQ. V was clipped by 5 bases and J by 7 bases, with 19 bases between them. The CDR3 sequence: CASSSLGGDNEQYF. CDR3 nucleotide sequence: TGCGCCAGCAGTTCTCTGGGAGGGGACAATGAGCAGTACTTC.

A remark on this clonotype: One base away lies a much larger clone, so this may be a sequencing read error. The DNA of the CDR3 is TGTGCCAGCTCACCTCAGACCGCAAGCGATGAGCGGTTCTTC. This translates into CASSPQTASDERFF. The chain couples TRBV18 to TRBJ2-1; no reliable D call. CDR3 length: 14 residues. CDR1 KGHSH and CDR2 LQKENI come from the germline V gene.

About this clonotype: A much bigger clone sits one base away, suggesting this may be a read error. V gene TRBV10-3 combines with J gene TRBJ2-7, with TRBD1 matching over 10 bases. The CDR3 has 13 amino acids. Trimming removed 6 bases from V and 3 bases from J; junction bases left unmatched: 2. Germline V gives CDR1 ENHRY, CDR2 SYGVKD. The CDR3 coding sequence is TGTGCCATCAGGGGACAGGGGAACTACGAGCAGTACTTC. This sequence encodes CAIRGQGNYEQYF.

This clonotype was seen ten or more times. The gene calls are TRBV10-3 and TRBJ2-5; weak D call: TRBD2 (6 bases). Germline V gives CDR1 ENHRY, CDR2 SYGVKD. The CDR3 has 14 amino acids. Trimming took 0 bases from V and 6 from J, leaving 11 bases between them. CDR3 nucleotide sequence: TGTGCCATCAGTGAGTCGGAGGGCCGTAAGACCCAGTACTTC. Protein: CAISESEGRKTQYF.

CDR3 DNA sequence: TGCGCCAGCAGCTGGACAGGTGGCAACTCTGGGGCCAACGTCCTGACTTTC. It encodes CASSWTGGNSGANVLTF. The chain employs TRBV5-1 and TRBJ2-6; 7 bases map to TRBD1. Trimming cost V 3 bases and J 0 bases; bases outside gene matches: 6. Germline CDR1 SGHRS, CDR2 YFSETQ. This CDR3 contains 17 residues. Full variable domain (outside the CDR3, taken from reference TRBV5-1 and TRBJ2-6): KAGVTQTPRYLIKTRGQQVTLSCSPISGHRSVSWYQQTPGQGLQFLFEYFSETQRNKGNFPGRFSGRQFSNSRSEMNVSTLELGDSALYLCASSWTGGNSGANVLTFGAGSRLTVL.

The V call is TRBV20-1, the J call TRBJ2-3; TRBD2 matches 11 bases. Per the germline V gene, CDR1 is DFQATT and CDR2 is SNEGSKA (reference sequence). This CDR3 comprises 15 residues. The J segment lost 4 bases and the V segment lost 6 bases, leaving 9 bases of the junction unmatched. The CDR3 protein is CSASSGGARSDTQYF. In DNA form, the CDR3 reads TGCAGTGCAAGTAGCGGGGGGGCCAGGTCAGATACGCAGTATTTT.

At least ten counts were recorded for this clonotype. The chain carries TRBV20-1 and TRBJ2-5, with TRBD2 as a possible D gene (5 bases). Germline V CDR1 and CDR2: DFQATT, SNEGSKA (reference sequence). This CDR3 spans 16 amino acids. Deletions cut 1 base from V and 3 bases from J, with 18 bases between. DNA of the CDR3: TGCAGTGCTAGAGCGGCCTACCGCCTGGGAGAAGAGACCCAGTACTTC. Its translation: CSARAAYRLGEETQYF.